Each of the 6 T cell receptor beta chains below was sequenced from the same sample in a study of early T cells in non-severe SARS-CoV-2 infection (dated by TCRdb to 2020 to 2023). Library generation was performed with 5' RACE. The run used a NextSeq 500. The public reads were reanalyzed by TCRdb: fastp trimming at Q25, MiXCR alignment, in-frame beta chains only. CDR3 protein sequences are deduplicated, and each keeps its most common genes and DNA. In all, the sample holds about 42,000 distinct CDR3 sequences, and around 7% of those were seen once. Roughly 5.1% of the sample rests with the top ten. The sequenced sample was whole blood. The receptors come from an adult who was a healthcare worker with PCR-confirmed SARS-CoV-2 infection or an uninfected control (not recorded which).

By share, this clonotype counts as medium-sized. This rearrangement joins TRBV25-1 to TRBJ2-7; possibly TRBD2 for D (5 bases). CDR3 length: 17 amino acids. Germline assignment: CDR1 MGHDK and CDR2 SYGVNS. Trimming shortened V by 1 base and J by 2 bases, and 18 bases separated the two germline ends. CDR3 loop: CASSESFHRTGTYEQYF. The CDR3 DNA follows: TGTGCCAGCAGTGAATCCTTCCATCGGACGGGGACCTACGAGCAGTACTTC.

This clonotype was found many times. The gene calls are TRBV20-1 and TRBJ2-5; 8 bases agree with TRBD2. The CDR3 is 16 amino acids. Germline assignment: CDR1 DFQATT and CDR2 SNEGSKA (reference sequence). Unmatched junction bases numbered 11, after V lost 0 bases and J lost 5 bases. In nucleotides, the CDR3 is TGCAGTGCTAGAGATCTCTACGGGGGGGTAGAGGAGACCCAGTACTTC. It is translated as CSARDLYGGVEETQYF.

This chain links TRBV29-1 with TRBJ2-5; 8 bases agree with TRBD2. CDR1 SQVTM and CDR2 ANQGSEA come from the germline V gene. The CDR3 length is 15 residues. Losses at the gene ends were 4 bases for V and 2 bases for J; bases not matched to a gene: 9. The CDR3 region has the DNA TGCAGCGTTGTTCGGGAGGGGTTCGTACAAGAGACCCAGTACTTC. As protein: CSVVREGFVQETQYF.

This rearrangement joins TRBV7-8 to TRBJ1-1, with D possibly matching TRBD1 (5 bases). CDR3 size: 12 residues. V was trimmed by 6 bases and J by 3 bases, leaving 8 bases between them. CDR1 SGHVS and CDR2 FQNEAQ come from the germline V gene. DNA of the CDR3: TGTGCCAGCAGACAGGTTCACACTGAAGCTTTCTTT. This gives the protein CASRQVHTEAFF.

In this sample, this clonotype turned up a few times. J is TRBJ2-6 and V is TRBV5-1, with 12 bases matching TRBD1. The germline V gene encodes CDR1 SGHRS and CDR2 YFSETQ. V shed 1 base and J 3 bases; nucleotides not matched to a gene: 5. CDR3 length: 18 residues. Here the CDR3 reads CASSLRGQGALGANVLTF. The CDR3 DNA is TGCGCCAGCAGCTTGAGGGGACAGGGGGCGCTTGGGGCCAACGTCCTGACTTTC. The entire variable domain, with the rest obtained from reference TRBV5-1 and TRBJ2-6, is as follows: KAGVTQTPRYLIKTRGQQVTLSCSPISGHRSVSWYQQTPGQGLQFLFEYFSETQRNKGNFPGRFSGRQFSNSRSEMNVSTLELGDSALYLCASSLRGQGALGANVLTFGAGSRLTVL.

J is TRBJ2-7 and V is TRBV7-8; 9 nucleotides agree with TRBD1. CDR3 size: 15 residues. V shed 0 bases, J shed 6 bases, and the junction held 6 bases outside the gene matches. Germline lookup yields CDR1 SGHVS and CDR2 FQNEAQ. This CDR3 is CASSLAGTGTSEQYF. CDR3 bases: TGTGCCAGCAGCTTAGCCGGGACAGGGACGAGCGAGCAGTACTTC.